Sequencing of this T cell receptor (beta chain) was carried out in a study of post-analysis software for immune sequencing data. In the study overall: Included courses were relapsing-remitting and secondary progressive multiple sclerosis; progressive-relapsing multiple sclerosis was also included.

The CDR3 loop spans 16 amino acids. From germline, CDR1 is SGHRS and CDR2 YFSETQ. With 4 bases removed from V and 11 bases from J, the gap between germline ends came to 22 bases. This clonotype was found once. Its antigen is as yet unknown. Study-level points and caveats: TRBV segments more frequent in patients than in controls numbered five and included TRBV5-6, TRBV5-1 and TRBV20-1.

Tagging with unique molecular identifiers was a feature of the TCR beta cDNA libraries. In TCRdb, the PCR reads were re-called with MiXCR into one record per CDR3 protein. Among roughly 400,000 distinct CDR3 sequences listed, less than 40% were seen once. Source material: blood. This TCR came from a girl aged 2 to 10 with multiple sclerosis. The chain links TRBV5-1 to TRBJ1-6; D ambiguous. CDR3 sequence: CASSLFTRATRAPLHF. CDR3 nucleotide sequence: TGCGCCAGCAGCCTTTTCACACGGGCGACCAGAGCACCCCTCCACTTT.